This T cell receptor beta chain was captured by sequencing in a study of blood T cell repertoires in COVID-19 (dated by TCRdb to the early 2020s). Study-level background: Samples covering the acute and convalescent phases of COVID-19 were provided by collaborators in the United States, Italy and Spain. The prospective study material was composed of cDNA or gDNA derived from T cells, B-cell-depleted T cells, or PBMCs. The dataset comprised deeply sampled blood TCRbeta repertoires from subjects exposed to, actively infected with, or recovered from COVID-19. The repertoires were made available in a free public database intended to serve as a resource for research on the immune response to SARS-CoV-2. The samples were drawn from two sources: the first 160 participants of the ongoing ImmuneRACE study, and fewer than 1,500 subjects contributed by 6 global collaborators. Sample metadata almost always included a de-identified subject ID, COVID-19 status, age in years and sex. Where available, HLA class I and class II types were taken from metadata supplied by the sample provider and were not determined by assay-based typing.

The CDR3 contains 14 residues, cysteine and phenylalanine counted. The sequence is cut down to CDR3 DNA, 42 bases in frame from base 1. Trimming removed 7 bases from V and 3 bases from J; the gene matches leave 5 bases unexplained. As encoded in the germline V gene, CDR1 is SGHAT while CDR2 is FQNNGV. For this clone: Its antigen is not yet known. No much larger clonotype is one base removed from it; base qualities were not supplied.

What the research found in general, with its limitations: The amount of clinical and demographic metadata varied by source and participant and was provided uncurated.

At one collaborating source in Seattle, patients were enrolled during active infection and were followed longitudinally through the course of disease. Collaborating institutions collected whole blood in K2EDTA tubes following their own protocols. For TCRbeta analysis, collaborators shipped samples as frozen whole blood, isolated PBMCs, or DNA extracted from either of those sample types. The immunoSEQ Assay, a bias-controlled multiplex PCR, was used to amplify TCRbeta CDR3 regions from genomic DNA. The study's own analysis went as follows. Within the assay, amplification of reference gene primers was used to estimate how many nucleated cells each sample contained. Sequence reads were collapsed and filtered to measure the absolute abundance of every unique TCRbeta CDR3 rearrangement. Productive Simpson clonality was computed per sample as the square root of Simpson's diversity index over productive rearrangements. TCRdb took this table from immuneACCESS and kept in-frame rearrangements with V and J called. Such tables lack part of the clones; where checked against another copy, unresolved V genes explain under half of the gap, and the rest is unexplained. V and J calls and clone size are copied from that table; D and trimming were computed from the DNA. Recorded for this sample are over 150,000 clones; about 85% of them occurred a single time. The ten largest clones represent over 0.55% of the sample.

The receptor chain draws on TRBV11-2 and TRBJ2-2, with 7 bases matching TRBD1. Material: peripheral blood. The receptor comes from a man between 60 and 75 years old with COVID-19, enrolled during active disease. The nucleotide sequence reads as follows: TGTGCCAGCATATGGGACAGTCACACCGGGGAGCTGTTTTTT. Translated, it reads CASIWDSHTGELFF. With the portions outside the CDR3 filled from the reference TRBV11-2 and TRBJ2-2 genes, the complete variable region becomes EAGVAQSPRYKIIEKRQSVAFWCNPISGHATLYWYQQILGQGPKLLIQFQNNGVVDDSQLPKDRFSAERLKGVDSTLKIQPAKLEDSAVYLCASIWDSHTGELFFGEGSRLTVL.